This TCR beta chain was sequenced in a study of cytomegalovirus exposure and HLA in healthy donors. Primers included in the PCR were 60 Vbeta and 13 Jbeta primers. Assay: immunoSEQ multiplex PCR; the TCRdb copy retains only in-frame clones and omits some. The sample carries nearly 95,000 clones, approximately 63% recorded once. With 4 bases clipped from V and 2 bases from J, the junction kept 1 base outside the gene matches. Looked up from germline, CDR1 is MNHEY and CDR2 is SMNVEV (reference sequence). The CDR3 runs to 13 residues. Source material: PBMCs. The TCR comes from a woman aged 25 to 39 in good health and CMV-seronegative. The V and J genes are TRBV27 and TRBJ2-7, with 8 bases lining up with TRBD1. The CDR3 loop reads CASSSDRAYEQYF. The CDR3 DNA follows: TGTGCCAGCAGTTCGGACAGGGCCTACGAGCAGTACTTC.